Listed here are 20 T cell receptor beta chains from one sample, sequenced in a study of blood T cell repertoires in COVID-19. Repertoires were generated with immunoSEQ multiplex PCR, while TCRdb's copy carries only in-frame clones and drops some. The sample lists 90,000 or so clones; about nine tenths were seen once. Material: peripheral blood. Receptors originate from a woman in her seventies with acute or convalescent COVID-19.

The chain has TRBV14 and TRBJ2-5; 8 nucleotides agree with TRBD2. The CDR3 is 19 amino acids. V lost 4 bases to trimming and J lost 4 bases; unmatched junction nucleotides: 20. Looked up from germline, CDR1 is SGHDN and CDR2 is FVKESK. The CDR3 coding sequence is TGTGCCAGCAGCCCCCGTTGGGTAGCGGGAATGGTCACCGGAGAGACCCAGTACTTC. It specifies CASSPRWVAGMVTGETQYF. Together with reference TRBV14 and TRBJ2-5, the CDR3 gives the full variable domain: EAGVTQFPSHSVIEKGQTVTLRCDPISGHDNLYWYRRVMGKEIKFLLHFVKESKQDESGMPNNRFLAERTGGTYSTLKVQPAELEDSGVYFCASSPRWVAGMVTGETQYFGPGTRLLVL.

The V and J genes are TRBV7-8 and TRBJ1-2; D perhaps matches TRBD1 (5 bases). CDR3 length: 15 residues. V lost 5 bases, J lost 7 bases, and 20 bases lay in between. CDR1 is SGHVS and CDR2 is FQNEAQ in the germline V gene. DNA for the CDR3: TGTGCCAGCAGCCCCACGGGGGGGTTCCCGGGTGGCTACACCTTC. This translates into CASSPTGGFPGGYTF. The entire variable domain, with the rest obtained from reference TRBV7-8 and TRBJ1-2, is as follows: GAGVSQSPRYKVAKRGQDVALRCDPISGHVSLFWYQQALGQGPEFLTYFQNEAQLDKSGLPSDRFFAERPEGSVSTLKIQRTQQEDSAVYLCASSPTGGFPGGYTFGSGTRLTVV.

This chain joins TRBV2 and TRBJ2-5; TRBD1 aligns across 10 bases. J lost 4 bases, V lost 6 bases, and 5 bases had no gene match. The CDR3 consists of 14 residues. Germline CDR1 reads SNHLY; CDR2 reads FYNNEI. The CDR3 nucleotides read TGTGCCAGCAGCGGGACAGGGGTCGGAGAGACCCAGTACTTC. It translates to CASSGTGVGETQYF.

V gene TRBV28 combines with J gene TRBJ1-2, with D tentatively TRBD1 (5 bases). The CDR3 extends over 13 amino acids. Trimming removed 5 bases at V and 4 bases at J, with 11 bases between. CDR1 and CDR2 (germline): MDHEN, SYDVKM. CDR3 nucleotides: TGTGCCAGCAGTCTTAGGGGCCCCTATGGCTACACCTTC. This gives the protein CASSLRGPYGYTF.

The chain is built from TRBV12-3 or TRBV12-4 and TRBJ2-2; D is unclear. The CDR3 sequence is 13 residues long. With 3 bases removed from V and 5 bases from J, the gap between germline ends came to 7 bases. Here the CDR3 reads CASSLTPTGELFF. The CDR3 DNA is TGTGCCAGCAGTTTGACTCCGACCGGGGAGCTGTTTTTT.

The chain employs TRBV21-1 and TRBJ1-2. TRBV21-1 is deemed a pseudogene. The CDR3 contains 13 residues. The CDR3 bases are TGTGCCAGACCCGTGGAGGGAAGCTATGGCTACACCTTC. Translated, it gives CARPVEGSYGYTF.

The J gene is TRBJ1-3, the V gene TRBV9; D is uncertain. Trimming cost V 5 bases and J 0 bases, with 6 bases left between them. Germline lookup yields CDR1 SGDLS and CDR2 YYNGEE. This CDR3 spans 13 amino acids. This CDR3 reads CASSSSSGNTIYF. CDR3 bases: TGTGCCAGCAGTAGCAGCTCTGGAAACACCATATATTTT.

V is TRBV7-8 and J is TRBJ2-7; TRBD1 might be the D (5 bases). Germline CDR1 SGHVS, CDR2 FQNEAQ. Trimming shortened V by 5 bases and J by 3 bases, and 20 bases separated the two germline ends. The CDR3 consists of 16 residues. The CDR3 spells CASSQDDSFLFYEQYV. DNA for the CDR3: TGTGCCAGCAGCCAAGACGACAGTTTCTTATTCTACGAGCAGTACGTC.

V usage is TRBV28 and J usage is TRBJ1-2; perhaps TRBD1 as D (6 bases). CDR1 MDHEN and CDR2 SYDVKM come from the germline V gene. The CDR3 extends over 13 amino acids. The V and J ends lost 1 base and 9 bases respectively, with 12 bases between them. CDR3 bases: TGTGCCAGCAGTTTATCCTTGGGGGCCCGCTACACCTTC. Translated, it gives CASSLSLGARYTF.

CDR3 residues: CASSLVGAGTTGELFF. CDR3 sequence (DNA): TGCGCCAGCAGCTTGGTCGGTGCAGGAACCACCGGGGAGCTGTTTTTT. The chain couples TRBV5-1 to TRBJ2-2; D gene unclear. Germline CDR1 and CDR2: SGHRS and YFSETQ. The V and J ends lost 0 bases and 4 bases respectively, with 13 bases between them. The length of the CDR3 is 16 residues.

The J gene is TRBJ2-3, the V gene TRBV5-4; 7 bases fit TRBD1. The CDR3 has 17 residues. Per the germline V gene, CDR1 is SGHNT and CDR2 is YYREEE (reference sequence). V lost 2 bases and J lost 2; bases outside the gene matches: 11. The CDR3, as DNA: TGTGCCAGCAGCTTAAGAGAGGCAGGGGGTTACACAGATACGCAGTATTTT. Translation: CASSLREAGGYTDTQYF.

This clone occurred a few times. This chain joins TRBV13 and TRBJ2-1; 10 nucleotides agree with TRBD2. This CDR3 spans 15 amino acids. J gave up 8 bases and V 2 bases, and 6 bases lay outside the gene matches. Germline V gene data show CDR1 as PRHDT and CDR2 as FYEKMQ (reference sequence). CDR3 bases: TGTGCCAGCAGCTTATTCACTAGCGGGAAGCATGAGCAGTTCTTC. Amino acid sequence: CASSLFTSGKHEQFF.

The CDR3 here is CATSRDSYEQYF. In DNA form, the CDR3 reads TGTGCCACCAGCCGGGACAGCTACGAGCAGTACTTC. The rearrangement uses TRBV24-1 and TRBJ2-7; 7 bases agree with TRBD1. The ends lost 7 bases at V and 3 bases at J; junction bases unmatched: 2. Germline V lookup: CDR1 KGHDR, CDR2 SFDVKD. The CDR3 sequence is 12 residues long.

V and J are TRBV28 and TRBJ2-1; TRBD2 is a possible D gene (5 bases). The V end was cut by 6 bases, the J end by 1 base, with 13 bases between. The CDR3 totals 15 residues. The germline gives CDR1 MDHEN, CDR2 SYDVKM. The CDR3 DNA reads TGTGCCAGCAGCAGGCGAGCGGTTTCCTACAATGAGCAGTTCTTC. It specifies CASSRRAVSYNEQFF.

The V call is TRBV2, the J call TRBJ2-1; 10 nucleotides align to TRBD2. CDR1 and CDR2 from the germline V gene are SNHLY and FYNNEI. V dropped 6 bases and J dropped 9; count of bases not matched to a gene: 11. The CDR3 is made up of 15 amino acids. The DNA of the CDR3 is TGTGCCAGCAGGGGTACTAGCGGGGTCTTAGGTGAGCAGTTCTTC. Its protein product is CASRGTSGVLGEQFF.

This clone was seen a handful of times. CDR3 loop: CASSQDRGGSPLHF. DNA of the CDR3: TGTGCCAGCAGCCAGGACAGGGGGGGGTCACCCCTCCACTTT. The genes are TRBV3-1 (or the pseudogene TRBV3-2) and TRBJ1-6; TRBD1 aligns across 10 bases. CDR1 LGHDT and CDR2 YNNKEL come from the germline V gene (reference sequence). The ends lost 3 bases at V and 10 bases at J; junction bases unmatched: 3. This CDR3 has 14 amino acids.

The chain has TRBV2 and TRBJ1-1, with 7 bases identical to TRBD1. The germline CDR1 and CDR2 sequences are SNHLY and FYNNEI. This CDR3 has 16 residues. The V and J ends lost 4 bases and 0 bases, in that order; junction bases with no gene match: 8. The CDR3 spells CASSGQGAGMNTEAFF. DNA for the CDR3: TGTGCCAGCAGTGGACAGGGCGCGGGGATGAACACTGAAGCTTTCTTT. Drawing the rest from reference TRBV2 and TRBJ1-1, the complete variable domain is EPEVTQTPSHQVTQMGQEVILRCVPISNHLYFYWYRQILGQKVEFLVSFYNNEISEKSEIFDDQFSVERPDGSNFTLKIRSTKLEDSAMYFCASSGQGAGMNTEAFFGQGTRLTVV.

In this sample, this clone turned up once. The V call is TRBV4-1, the J call TRBJ1-1, with 9 bases fitting TRBD1. The CDR3 totals 15 residues. Germline CDR1 MGHRA, CDR2 YSYEKL. J was trimmed by 11 bases and V by 3 bases; bases with no gene match: 13. The CDR3 bases are TGCGCCAGCAGCCACCTCGAAGGACAGGGGCCTCAGGCTTTCTTT. Amino acids: CASSHLEGQGPQAFF.

The V gene is TRBV5-1, the J gene TRBJ2-2; maybe TRBD2 (5 bases). The CDR3 length is 15 residues. Germline values: CDR1 SGHRS, CDR2 YFSETQ. The germline V and J ends were trimmed by 5 bases and 4 bases, with 15 bases remaining between them. The CDR3 region has the DNA TGCGCCAGCAGTGAATGGCTAGGAGGCACCGGGGAGCTGTTTTTT. Encoded protein: CASSEWLGGTGELFF.

This chain joins TRBV24-1 and TRBJ2-3, with D tentatively TRBD2 (5 bases). This CDR3 spans 16 amino acids. With 3 bases removed from V and 2 bases from J, the gap between germline ends came to 14 bases. Germline lookup yields CDR1 KGHDR and CDR2 SFDVKD. The CDR3 DNA is TGTGCCACCAGTGATCCCCGGGAAGGAATCACAGATACGCAGTATTTT. Translating gives CATSDPREGITDTQYF.